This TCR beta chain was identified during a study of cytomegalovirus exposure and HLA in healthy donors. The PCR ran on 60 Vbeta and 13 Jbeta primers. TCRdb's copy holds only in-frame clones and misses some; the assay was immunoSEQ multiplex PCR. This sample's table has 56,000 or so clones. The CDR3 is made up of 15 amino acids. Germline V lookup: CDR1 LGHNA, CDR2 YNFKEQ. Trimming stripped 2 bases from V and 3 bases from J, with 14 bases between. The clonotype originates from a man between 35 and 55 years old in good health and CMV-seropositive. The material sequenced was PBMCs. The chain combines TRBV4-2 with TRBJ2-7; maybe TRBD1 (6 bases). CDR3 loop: CASSQFPGVGYEQYF. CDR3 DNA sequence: TGTGCCAGCAGCCAATTTCCAGGGGTAGGCTACGAGCAGTACTTC.